This note documents a single TCR beta chain sequence. Its antigen is unidentified. The likely explanation is a read error, given a far larger clone one base away. This sample is part of a study of regulatory T cells in long-lasting Graves disease. Study-level findings and limits: Accuracy was possibly reduced by small sample size.

Building of the TCR beta libraries involved iRepertoire HTBI primers and Arm-PCR of CDR3 regions. TCRdb reprocessed the multiplex PCR reads via MiXCR and lists one record per CDR3 protein. Seen here are about 350,000 distinct CDR3 sequences, 16% observed once, and the top ten hold around 20%. CDR3 size: 17 residues. Germline lookup yields CDR1 SGHAT and CDR2 FQNNGV. The time point was: newly diagnosed GD, antithyroid drugs for less than 3 months. From RNA extracted from PBMCs, the TCR library was made. With EDTA tubes as the receptacles, 7 to 9 milliliters of peripheral blood were drawn. These data were also reused for a study on T cells in Graves' hyperthyroidism and ophthalmopathy. As that study records: HTBI primers were the set used in a first-round RT-PCR of the TCR CDR3. Most expanded thyroid clonotypes above 0.001 recurred in blood.

Sequenced material: peripheral blood mononuclear cells (PBMCs), taken at new diagnosis, from a patient treated with antithyroid drugs. J is TRBJ2-5 and V is TRBV11-2; TRBD2 aligns across 11 bases. The end of the DNA fits TRBJ2-1 better, so the J call may be wrong. The TCR comes from a woman aged 18-29 years with Graves disease. CDR3 sequence (DNA): TGTGCCAGCAGCTCTCGTAGCGGGGGGGCATTAATCAATGCGCAGTTCTTC. The encoded protein is CASSSRSGGALINAQFF.